Each of the 15 T cell receptor beta chains below was sequenced from the same sample in a study of beta chain features in type 1 diabetes. The sequenced template was cDNA made from the entire isolated RNA. Measured with immunoSEQ multiplex PCR; TCRdb has only the in-frame clones, and not every one. The sample lists some 400,000 clones; about 16% were seen once. The sequencing input was naive CD4+ T cells from blood. The origin of the receptors is a woman aged 18-30 years in good health.

As concerns this clone: The sample carries other DNA sequences with the same CDR3. The chain employs TRBV19 and TRBJ2-7; tentatively, D is TRBD2 (5 bases). Per germline, CDR1 LNHDA and CDR2 SQIVND (reference sequence). Trimming took off 6 bases at V and 4 bases at J, with 10 bases between the two ends. This CDR3 spans 12 amino acids. CDR3 nucleotides: TGTGCCAGTAGCGGGATTTCATACGAGCAGTACTTC. Translated, it gives CASSGISYEQYF. The entire variable domain, with the rest obtained from reference TRBV19 and TRBJ2-7, is as follows: DGGITQSPKYLFRKEGQNVTLSCEQNLNHDAMYWYRQDPGQGLRLIYYSQIVNDFQKGDIAEGYSVSREKKESFPLTVTSAQKNPTAFYLCASSGISYEQYFGPGTRLTVT.

The chain joins TRBV29-1 to TRBJ1-5; unclear D gene. This CDR3 has 12 residues. In germline, CDR1 is SQVTM, CDR2 ANQGSEA. Deletions cut 7 bases from V and 0 bases from J, with 7 bases between. CDR3 amino acids: CSARYSNQPQHF. The CDR3 nucleotides read TGCAGCGCGAGGTATAGCAATCAGCCCCAGCATTTT.

As for this clone: The same CDR3 also results from other DNA sequences found in this sample. V usage is TRBV10-3 and J usage is TRBJ2-7; D call uncertain. The length of the CDR3 is 11 residues. Germline V CDR1 and CDR2: ENHRY, SYGVKD. Trimming removed 0 bases from V and 6 bases from J, with 3 bases in between. In nucleotides, the CDR3 is TGTGCCATCAGTGAGTCCAGCGAGCAGTACTTC. Amino acids: CAISESSEQYF.

This clone has just a few counts. The V and J genes are TRBV2 and TRBJ1-5, with D tentatively TRBD1 (6 bases). The CDR3 loop spans 14 amino acids. CDR1 and CDR2 from the germline V gene are SNHLY and FYNNEI. The V end lost 6 bases, the J end lost 2 bases, and 11 bases lay between the germline ends. In DNA form, the CDR3 reads TGTGCCAGCAGCGATAGGACAGGCAATCAGCCCCAGCATTTT. This codes for CASSDRTGNQPQHF.

The chain carries TRBV4-1 and TRBJ2-3, with TRBD2 matching 9 bases. The CDR3 sequence is 16 residues long. V lost 1 base to trimming and J lost 0 bases; unmatched junction nucleotides: 2. Germline V gene data show CDR1 as MGHRA and CDR2 as YSYEKL. The CDR3 here is CASSQGLAVSTDTQYF. The CDR3 DNA reads TGCGCCAGCAGCCAAGGACTAGCGGTTAGCACAGATACGCAGTATTTT.

This clone was observed a few times. The V gene is TRBV18, the J gene TRBJ1-4; 7 positions match TRBD1. CDR3 length equals 16 residues. The ends lost 0 bases at V and 7 bases at J; junction bases unmatched: 8. Germline V gives CDR1 KGHSH, CDR2 LQKENI. The CDR3 loop is CASSPPSTGVAEKLFF. The CDR3 region has the DNA TGTGCCAGCTCACCACCGTCTACAGGGGTGGCTGAAAAACTGTTTTTT. The whole variable domain, remainder taken from reference TRBV18 and TRBJ1-4, is NAGVMQNPRHLVRRRGQEARLRCSPMKGHSHVYWYRQLPEEGLKFMVYLQKENIIDESGMPKERFSAEFPKEGPSILRIQQVVRGDSAAYFCASSPPSTGVAEKLFFGSGTQLSVL.

The CDR3 protein is CASSLLQGAGYEQYF. CDR3 bases: TGTGCCAGCAGCTTATTACAGGGGGCAGGCTACGAGCAGTACTTC. The gene calls are TRBV7-3 and TRBJ2-7; 9 nucleotides agree with TRBD1. The CDR3 extends over 15 amino acids. The germline V gene encodes CDR1 SGHTA and CDR2 FQGTGA. The trim removed 2 bases at V and 3 bases at J, leaving 5 bases unmatched.

The chain uses TRBV7-2 and TRBJ2-7; tentatively, D is TRBD2 (6 bases). V gave up 5 bases and J gave up 4 bases, with 15 bases separating them. Germline-derived CDR1 and CDR2 are SGHTA and FQGNSA. The CDR3 extends over 14 amino acids. The CDR3 region has the DNA TGTGCCAGCAGCAAACAGCGGGTTAATTACGAGCAGTACTTC. Translation gives CASSKQRVNYEQYF.

This clone came up a few times. The V and J genes are TRBV29-1 and TRBJ2-1, with D possibly matching TRBD1 (6 bases). The CDR3 spans 12 residues. The germline CDR1 and CDR2 sequences are SQVTM and ANQGSEA. With 6 bases removed from V and 5 bases from J, the gap between germline ends came to 11 bases. CDR3 protein: CSVYRDDNEQFF. The CDR3 DNA is TGCAGCGTGTACAGGGACGACAATGAGCAGTTCTTC.

The gene calls are TRBV5-1 and TRBJ1-1, with D unresolved. The CDR3 covers 15 residues. From germline, CDR1 is SGHRS and CDR2 YFSETQ. The ends were cut back, 1 base at V and 5 bases at J, with 15 bases in the middle. The CDR3: CASSLSTLGPTEAFF. The DNA of the CDR3 is TGCGCCAGCAGCTTGTCTACTCTTGGGCCTACTGAAGCTTTCTTT. Full variable domain (remainder filled in from reference TRBV5-1 and TRBJ1-1): KAGVTQTPRYLIKTRGQQVTLSCSPISGHRSVSWYQQTPGQGLQFLFEYFSETQRNKGNFPGRFSGRQFSNSRSEMNVSTLELGDSALYLCASSLSTLGPTEAFFGQGTRLTVV.

The table lists this clone with a few counts. The chain joins TRBV7-3 to TRBJ1-1; D unresolved. The V gene lost 5 bases and the J gene lost 0 bases, with 16 bases spanning the gap. Germline loops: CDR1 SGHTA, CDR2 FQGTGA. The CDR3 totals 16 residues. The chain's CDR3 is CASSLMSAGMNTEAFF. CDR3 nucleotide sequence: TGTGCCAGCAGCCTCATGTCGGCAGGTATGAACACTGAAGCTTTCTTT.

This clone was seen a handful of times. The rearrangement joins TRBV30 to TRBJ2-5, with 8 bases identical to TRBD1. This CDR3 is 15 amino acids long. Trimming at V came to 0 bases and at J to 2 bases, leaving 5 bases not matched to a gene. CDR1 and CDR2 (germline): GTSNPN, SVGIG (reference sequence). CDR3 amino acids: CAWSVDRGIQETQYF. The CDR3 nucleotides read TGTGCCTGGAGTGTAGACAGGGGAATTCAAGAGACCCAGTACTTC. Filled out from reference TRBV30 and TRBJ2-5, the complete variable domain reads SQTIHQWPATLVQPVGSPLSLECTVEGTSNPNLYWYRQAAGRGLQLLFYSVGIGQISSEVPQNLSASRPQDRQFILSSKKLLLSDSGFYLCAWSVDRGIQETQYFGPGTRLLVL.

This chain links TRBV7-9 with TRBJ2-1; D may be TRBD1 (5 bases). V dropped 0 bases and J dropped 3 bases, with 12 bases sitting between them. The germline V gene encodes CDR1 SEHNR and CDR2 FQNEAQ (reference sequence). CDR3 length equals 16 residues. The CDR3 loop is CASSLAVGRVYNEQFF. DNA for the CDR3: TGTGCCAGCAGCTTAGCGGTGGGGCGAGTCTACAATGAGCAGTTCTTC.

J is TRBJ2-4 and V is TRBV4-2; a possible D gene is TRBD2 (6 bases). The CDR3 consists of 16 residues. Per the germline V gene, CDR1 is LGHNA and CDR2 is YNFKEQ. The V end was cut by 1 base, the J end by 7 bases, with 17 bases between. The CDR3 region is CASSQGPRDFGNIQYF. The CDR3 nucleotides read TGTGCCAGCAGCCAAGGGCCCCGGGACTTCGGGAACATTCAGTACTTC.

There are a few counts of this clone. The chain uses TRBV7-3 and TRBJ2-3, with 10 bases lining up with TRBD2. With V trimmed by 3 bases and J by 11 bases, 5 bases remained unmatched. This CDR3 comprises 13 residues. In germline, CDR1 is SGHTA, CDR2 FQGTGA. The CDR3 DNA reads as TGTGCCAGCAGCTTCGGGACTAGCGAGATGCAGTATTTT. It codes for CASSFGTSEMQYF. The entire variable domain, with the rest obtained from reference TRBV7-3 and TRBJ2-3, is as follows: GAGVSQTPSNKVTEKGKYVELRCDPISGHTALYWYRQSLGQGPEFLIYFQGTGAADDSGLPNDRFFAVRPEGSVSTLKIQRTERGDSAVYLCASSFGTSEMQYFGPGTRLTVL.